The entry below gives a single T cell receptor (beta chain) sequence along with its context. The missing CDR3 end, 3 residues past where the read stops, is filled in from the germline J gene. These data come from a study of T cells in women clearing cervical HPV infection. Sequenced by immunoSEQ multiplex PCR; TCRdb stores in-frame clones only, minus some. The table lists 30,000 or so clones. CDR1 is DFQATT and CDR2 is SNEGSKA in the germline V gene (reference sequence). Trimming shortened V by 3 bases and J by 7 bases, and 18 bases separated the two germline ends. This CDR3 is built from 14 residues.

The sample consisted of blood buffy coat. The chain uses TRBV20-1 and TRBJ1-2, with D possibly TRBD1 on 5 matching bases. This clonotype was sampled from a woman between 18 and 70 years old with a cervical HPV16 infection that either progressed to CIN3+ or cleared (not recorded which). The CDR3: CSASSPRALCGYTF. CDR3 DNA, as far as it was read: TGCAGTGCTAGCTCTCCCAGGGCGTTATGTGGC.